The 27 T cell receptor beta chains below were found in one sample sequenced in a study of shared clonotypes between healthy human individuals. CD45RO-negative, CCR7-positively selected cells formed the naive CD8 fraction, excluding terminally differentiated effector memory CD45RA+ cells. Clones were read by immunoSEQ multiplex PCR, and TCRdb kept only the in-frame ones, dropping some. The table lists millions of clones, roughly 95% of them singletons. Sequencing used naive CD8+ T cells sorted from blood. The receptors shown here come from a man between 18 and 29 years old in good health.

V and J are TRBV7-8 and TRBJ2-3; D perhaps matches TRBD1 (6 bases). The CDR3 length is 14 residues. Germline V gene lookup returns CDR1 SGHVS and CDR2 FQNEAQ. The V gene lost 4 bases and the J gene lost 3 bases, with 11 bases spanning the gap. The CDR3 DNA follows: TGTGCCAGCAGCTATACCCAGGGGACAGATACGCAGTATTTT. Its protein is CASSYTQGTDTQYF.

The chain combines TRBV9 with TRBJ2-1; 11 bases are a match to TRBD2. Germline values: CDR1 SGDLS, CDR2 YYNGEE. J was trimmed by 4 bases and V by 4 bases; bases with no gene match: 7. The CDR3 totals 16 residues. The CDR3 coding sequence is TGTGCCAGCAGCACCCTAGCGGGAGGAGCTTACAATGAGCAGTTCTTC. Its protein is CASSTLAGGAYNEQFF.

The rearrangement joins TRBV2 to TRBJ2-1; the D is unclear. The CDR3 has 12 residues. Trimming removed 5 bases at V and 6 bases at J, with 8 bases between. The V gene's germline CDR1 is SNHLY and CDR2 FYNNEI. As DNA, the CDR3 is TGTGCCAGCAGTCTATTCGGCAATGAGCAGTTCTTC. This translates into CASSLFGNEQFF.

The J gene is TRBJ2-7, the V gene TRBV7-8; D not certain. V was pared by 1 base and J by 2 bases, with 9 bases between. In germline, CDR1 is SGHVS, CDR2 FQNEAQ. The CDR3 is 14 amino acids. The CDR3 protein is CASSLGPGAYEQYF. CDR3 coding DNA: TGTGCCAGCAGCTTAGGGCCTGGAGCCTACGAGCAGTACTTC.

This clone appeared once. The V call is TRBV2, the J call TRBJ1-4; 7 bases map to TRBD1. The V and J ends lost 8 bases and 7 bases, in that order; junction bases with no gene match: 7. This CDR3 has 13 residues. Germline V gives CDR1 SNHLY, CDR2 FYNNEI. As DNA, the CDR3 is TGTGCCAGCGTTCGGCAGGGGGGTGAAAAACTGTTTTTT. Amino acids: CASVRQGGEKLFF.

The V call is TRBV7-9, the J call TRBJ2-1; D is unresolved. The CDR3 is 13 amino acids. Trimming pared 5 bases from V and 7 bases from J, leaving 12 bases between. Germline assignment: CDR1 SEHNR and CDR2 FQNEAQ (reference sequence). DNA for the CDR3: TGTGCCAGCAGCAATAGGGATTTTAATGAGCAGTTCTTC. Translating it yields CASSNRDFNEQFF.

This clone was observed a handful of times. Other DNA sequences in this sample translate to the same CDR3. The chain carries TRBV7-3 and TRBJ2-7; 8 bases map to TRBD1. V shed 5 bases, J shed 3 bases, and the junction held 3 bases outside the gene matches. CDR1 is SGHTA and CDR2 is FQGTGA in the germline V gene. The CDR3 contains 13 residues. The CDR3 DNA is TGTGCCAGCAGCCCCGGACAGGGCTACGAGCAGTACTTC. Its translation: CASSPGQGYEQYF.

A single count supports this clone. The chain has TRBV9 and TRBJ2-1; tentatively, D is TRBD1 (5 bases). Germline V CDR1 and CDR2: SGDLS, YYNGEE. V shed 4 bases and J shed 1 base, with 18 bases lying between them. The CDR3 covers 17 residues. Written as DNA, the CDR3 is TGTGCCAGCAGCTATAGTTCGTCGCGGACATCCTACAATGAGCAGTTCTTC. Translated, it gives CASSYSSSRTSYNEQFF. Filled out from reference TRBV9 and TRBJ2-1, the complete variable domain reads DSGVTQTPKHLITATGQRVTLRCSPRSGDLSVYWYQQSLDQGLQFLIQYYNGEERAKGNILERFSAQQFPDLHSELNLSSLELGDSALYFCASSYSSSRTSYNEQFFGPGTRLTVL.

A word on this clone: This same CDR3 is encoded by further DNA sequences in the sample. V and J are TRBV27 and TRBJ2-5; TRBD2 might be the D (6 bases). CDR3 length: 12 amino acids. CDR1 and CDR2 from the germline V gene are MNHEY and SMNVEV (reference sequence). The V gene lost 6 bases and the J gene lost 5 bases, with 10 bases spanning the gap. The CDR3 loop reads CASRGGRETQYF. The CDR3 DNA follows: TGTGCCAGCAGGGGGGGTCGGGAGACCCAGTACTTC.

Worth noting for this clone: The sample has other DNA sequences that encode this CDR3 too. The chain combines TRBV4-1 with TRBJ2-7; 9 bases map to TRBD1. The ends lost 3 bases at V and 1 base at J; junction bases unmatched: 4. The CDR3 is 15 residues long. From germline, CDR1 is MGHRA and CDR2 YSYEKL. CDR3 region: CASSQAGTGSYEQYF. CDR3 sequence (DNA): TGCGCCAGCAGCCAGGCCGGGACAGGGTCCTACGAGCAGTACTTC.

The V gene is TRBV4-1, the J gene TRBJ2-7; TRBD1 agrees at 7 bases. Germline CDR1 and CDR2: MGHRA and YSYEKL. The V segment lost 1 base and the J segment 4 bases; nucleotides outside the gene matches: 7. The CDR3 is made up of 15 amino acids. This CDR3 reads CASSQAPGQQYEQYF. The CDR3 coding sequence is TGCGCCAGCAGCCAAGCCCCGGGACAGCAGTACGAGCAGTACTTC.

This chain joins TRBV7-9 and TRBJ1-4; possibly TRBD1 for D (5 bases). The V gene's germline CDR1 is SEHNR and CDR2 FQNEAQ (reference sequence). The CDR3 is 13 residues long. CDR3: CASQGEATEKLFF. DNA for the CDR3: TGTGCTAGCCAGGGTGAGGCTACTGAAAAACTGTTTTTT.

The chain employs TRBV9 and TRBJ2-2, with TRBD1 matching over 10 bases. The J segment lost 0 bases and the V segment lost 4 bases, leaving 12 bases of the junction unmatched. Germline values: CDR1 SGDLS, CDR2 YYNGEE. The CDR3 totals 19 residues. The CDR3 sequence is CASSPGQGETIANTGELFF. CDR3 sequence (DNA): TGTGCCAGCAGCCCAGGACAGGGGGAGACAATCGCGAACACCGGGGAGCTGTTTTTT.

V is TRBV7-9 and J is TRBJ2-3; maybe TRBD2 (5 bases). This CDR3 comprises 12 residues. Germline lookup yields CDR1 SEHNR and CDR2 FQNEAQ (reference sequence). V was shortened by 4 bases and J by 9 bases, with 11 bases between the two germline ends. CDR3 sequence (DNA): TGTGCCAGCAGCTCAGGAGGTGAGACGCAGTATTTT. Its translation: CASSSGGETQYF. Full variable domain (missing parts from reference TRBV7-9 and TRBJ2-3): DTGVSQNPRHKITKRGQNVTFRCDPISEHNRLYWYRQTLGQGPEFLTYFQNEAQLEKSRLLSDRFSAERPKGSFSTLEIQRTEQGDSAMYLCASSSGGETQYFGPGTRLTVL.

The rearrangement uses TRBV4-1 and TRBJ2-7, with D possibly TRBD2 on 6 matching bases. There are 17 residues in the CDR3. CDR1 and CDR2 (germline): MGHRA, YSYEKL. V was pared by 1 base and J by 4 bases, with 20 bases between. Written as DNA, the CDR3 is TGCGCCAGCAGCCAAGTAGTAGCCAGTACGGGACTGTACGAGCAGTACTTC. Protein sequence: CASSQVVASTGLYEQYF.

The CDR3 DNA is TGTGCCAGCAGTCACGGGGCCTTACCTTACAATGAGCAGTTCTTC. Translating gives CASSHGALPYNEQFF. J is TRBJ2-1 and V is TRBV27, with D possibly being TRBD1 or TRBD2 (5 bases each). This CDR3 region has 15 residues. The germline CDR1 and CDR2 sequences are MNHEY and SMNVEV (reference sequence). V lost 5 bases and J lost 4, with 15 bases in between.

The V gene is TRBV10-1, the J gene TRBJ1-1; D is perhaps TRBD1 (5 bases). The V end lost 0 bases, the J end lost 3 bases, and 8 bases lay between the germline ends. The CDR3 is 14 residues long. Germline V gene lookup returns CDR1 WNHNN and CDR2 SYGVQD (reference sequence). The DNA of the CDR3 is TGCGCCAGCAGTGAGTCCGGGACCGACACTGAAGCTTTCTTT. Its translation: CASSESGTDTEAFF.

This clone was seen just once. This rearrangement joins TRBV21-1 to TRBJ1-2. TRBV21-1 constitutes a pseudogene. The length of the CDR3 is 17 residues. Here the CDR3 DNA reads TGTGCCAGCAGCAATTCTAATTTAGGGGGGCTAAACTATGGCTACACCTTC. Protein sequence: CASSNSNLGGLNYGYTF.

This clone was seen only once. The chain couples TRBV2 to TRBJ2-5; 8 bases are a match to TRBD1. This CDR3 is built from 12 residues. Germline V gene data show CDR1 as SNHLY and CDR2 as FYNNEI. V shed 9 bases, J shed 4 bases, and the junction held 4 bases outside the gene matches. CDR3 residues: CASSGGSETQYF. In nucleotides, the CDR3 is TGTGCCAGTTCAGGGGGCTCAGAGACCCAGTACTTC.

On this clone itself: The sample contains more than one DNA sequence encoding this CDR3. The rearrangement links TRBV9 to TRBJ2-5; 10 bases align to TRBD2. The ends lost 0 bases at V and 2 bases at J; junction bases unmatched: 1. Germline V CDR1 and CDR2: SGDLS, YYNGEE. The CDR3 has 15 amino acids. CDR3 loop: CASSVEAGGQETQYF. In nucleotides, the CDR3 is TGTGCCAGCAGCGTAGAAGCGGGAGGGCAAGAGACCCAGTACTTC.

The V gene is TRBV11-3, the J gene TRBJ2-2; D remains unclear. This CDR3 region has 13 residues. CDR1 and CDR2 (germline): SGHNT, YENEEA. Trimming took 3 bases from V and 3 from J, leaving 5 bases between them. The CDR3: CASSFQDTGELFF. The CDR3 DNA reads as TGTGCCAGCAGCTTCCAGGACACCGGGGAGCTGTTTTTT.

The V gene is TRBV27, the J gene TRBJ1-5; D is uncertain. CDR1 MNHEY and CDR2 SMNVEV come from the germline V gene (reference sequence). This CDR3 contains 11 residues. Trimming took 2 bases from V and 11 from J, leaving 7 bases between them. DNA of the CDR3: TGTGCCAGCAGTTTAGGGTTCGCCCAGCATTTT. Translating it yields CASSLGFAQHF.

The genes are TRBV7-9 and TRBJ2-7, with 7 bases aligning to TRBD2. V gave up 4 bases and J gave up 0 bases; unmatched junction bases: 6. The CDR3 loop spans 15 amino acids. CDR1 SEHNR and CDR2 FQNEAQ come from the germline V gene (reference sequence). The CDR3 loop reads CASSSTSESSYEQYF. The CDR3 coding sequence is TGTGCCAGCAGCTCCACTAGCGAGAGCTCCTACGAGCAGTACTTC.

The J gene is TRBJ2-7, the V gene TRBV11-2; 9 nucleotides align to TRBD1. The V and J ends lost 5 bases and 3 bases, in that order; junction bases with no gene match: 8. From germline, CDR1 is SGHAT and CDR2 FQNNGV. This CDR3 comprises 15 residues. CDR3: CASSPTGGFYYEQYF. For the CDR3, the DNA is TGTGCCAGCAGCCCGACAGGGGGATTTTACTACGAGCAGTACTTC.

The gene calls are TRBV6-1 and TRBJ2-5; possible D gene TRBD1, 5 bases. V gave up 5 bases and J gave up 0 bases, with 10 bases separating them. From germline, CDR1 is MNHNS and CDR2 SASEGT. The length of the CDR3 is 14 residues. As DNA, the CDR3 is TGTGCCAGCAGTCTTAGGACAAACCAAGAGACCCAGTACTTC. Its translation is CASSLRTNQETQYF.

The V call is TRBV28, the J call TRBJ1-5, with 8 bases that match TRBD1. This CDR3 comprises 16 residues. V trimming: 3 bases; J trimming: 3 bases; junction bases outside the gene matches: 7. Per the germline V gene, CDR1 is MDHEN and CDR2 is SYDVKM. The CDR3 DNA reads TGTGCCAGCAGTTTCCAGGGACAGGACTACAATCAGCCCCAGCATTTT. Protein sequence: CASSFQGQDYNQPQHF.

The chain combines TRBV13 with TRBJ1-4; weak D call: TRBD1 (6 bases). Trimming cost V 0 bases and J 5 bases, with 16 bases left between them. The V gene's germline CDR1 is PRHDT and CDR2 FYEKMQ (reference sequence). The CDR3 is 17 residues long. The CDR3 DNA sequence: TGTGCCAGCAGCTTAGGCATGCGGGGGGCAGGGAATGAAAAACTGTTTTTT. Residues: CASSLGMRGAGNEKLFF.